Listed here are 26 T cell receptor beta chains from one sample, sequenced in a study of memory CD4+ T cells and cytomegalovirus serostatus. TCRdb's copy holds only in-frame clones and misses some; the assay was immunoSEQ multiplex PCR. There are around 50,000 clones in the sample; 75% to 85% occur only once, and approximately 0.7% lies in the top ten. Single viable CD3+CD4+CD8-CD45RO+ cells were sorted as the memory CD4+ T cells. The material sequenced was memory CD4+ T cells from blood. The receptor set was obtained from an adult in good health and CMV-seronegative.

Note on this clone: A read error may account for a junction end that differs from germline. The CDR3 region has the DNA TGTGCTAGCAGTACCGGGACTAGCGGGACGAATGAGCAGTTCTTC. Translated: CASSTGTSGTNEQFF. This chain links TRBV7-7 with TRBJ2-1, with 13 nucleotides matching TRBD2. In germline, CDR1 is SSHAT, CDR2 FNYEAQ (reference sequence). CDR3 length equals 15 residues.

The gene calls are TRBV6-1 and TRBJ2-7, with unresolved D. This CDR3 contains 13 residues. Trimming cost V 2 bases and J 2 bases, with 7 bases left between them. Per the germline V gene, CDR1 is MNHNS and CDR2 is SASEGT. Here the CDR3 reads CASSEQDAYEQYF. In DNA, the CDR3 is TGTGCCAGCAGTGAACAGGATGCCTACGAGCAGTACTTC.

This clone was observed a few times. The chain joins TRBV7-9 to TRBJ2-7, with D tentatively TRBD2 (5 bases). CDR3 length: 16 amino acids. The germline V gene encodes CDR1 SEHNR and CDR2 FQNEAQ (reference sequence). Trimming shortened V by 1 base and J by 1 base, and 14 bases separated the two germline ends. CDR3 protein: CASSLGIAGRSYEQYF. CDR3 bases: TGTGCCAGCAGCTTAGGGATTGCGGGCCGATCCTACGAGCAGTACTTC.

CDR3 DNA: TGTGCCAGCAGCTTAGTGGGGGGAAGTGAGCAGTTCTTC. This gives the protein CASSLVGGSEQFF. The rearrangement uses TRBV11-3 and TRBJ2-1; the D gene is possibly TRBD2 (6 bases). Germline assignment: CDR1 SGHNT and CDR2 YENEEA. The CDR3 totals 13 residues. V shed 1 base and J shed 9 bases, with 10 bases lying between them.

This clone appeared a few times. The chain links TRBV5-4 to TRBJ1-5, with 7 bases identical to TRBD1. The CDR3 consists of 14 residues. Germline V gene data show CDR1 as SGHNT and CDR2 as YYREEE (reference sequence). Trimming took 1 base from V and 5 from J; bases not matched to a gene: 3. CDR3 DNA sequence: TGTGCCAGCAGCTTGCAAGGGGGCGATCAGCCCCAGCATTTT. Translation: CASSLQGGDQPQHF.

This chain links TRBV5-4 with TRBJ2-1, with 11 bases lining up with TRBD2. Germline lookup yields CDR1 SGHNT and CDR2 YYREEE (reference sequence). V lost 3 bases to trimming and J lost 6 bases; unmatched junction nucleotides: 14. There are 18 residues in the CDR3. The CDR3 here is CASSSGPKGGLAGNEQFF. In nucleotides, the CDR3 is TGTGCCAGCAGCTCGGGCCCGAAGGGTGGACTAGCGGGCAATGAGCAGTTCTTC.

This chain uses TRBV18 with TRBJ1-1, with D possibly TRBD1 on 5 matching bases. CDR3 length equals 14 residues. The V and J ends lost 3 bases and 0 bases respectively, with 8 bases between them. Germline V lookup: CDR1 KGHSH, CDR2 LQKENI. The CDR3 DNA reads TGTGCCAGCTCACCGGGGACGGTGAACACTGAAGCTTTCTTT. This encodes CASSPGTVNTEAFF.

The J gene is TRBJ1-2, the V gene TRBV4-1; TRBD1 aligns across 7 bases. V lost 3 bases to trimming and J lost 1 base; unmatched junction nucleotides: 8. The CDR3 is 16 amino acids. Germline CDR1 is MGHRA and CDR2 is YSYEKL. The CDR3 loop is CASSQGQGDGNYGYTF. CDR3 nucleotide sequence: TGCGCCAGCAGCCAGGGCCAGGGGGACGGTAACTATGGCTACACCTTC.

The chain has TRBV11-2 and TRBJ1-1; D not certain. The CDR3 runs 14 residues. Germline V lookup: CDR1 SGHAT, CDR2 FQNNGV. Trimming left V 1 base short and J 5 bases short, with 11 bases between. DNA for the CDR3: TGTGCCAGCAGCTTAGTTCGGGTAGGGACTGAAGCTTTCTTT. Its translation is CASSLVRVGTEAFF.

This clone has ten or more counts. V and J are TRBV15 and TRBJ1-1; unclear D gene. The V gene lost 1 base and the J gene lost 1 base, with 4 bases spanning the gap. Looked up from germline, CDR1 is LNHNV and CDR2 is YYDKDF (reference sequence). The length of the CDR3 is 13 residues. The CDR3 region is CATSRGRNTEAFF. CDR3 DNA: TGTGCCACCAGCAGAGGTAGGAACACTGAAGCTTTCTTT. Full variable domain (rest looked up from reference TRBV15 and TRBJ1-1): DAMVIQNPRYQVTQFGKPVTLSCSQTLNHNVMYWYQQKSSQAPKLLFHYYDKDFNNEADTPDNFQSRRPNTSFCFLDIRSPGLGDTAMYLCATSRGRNTEAFFGQGTRLTVV.

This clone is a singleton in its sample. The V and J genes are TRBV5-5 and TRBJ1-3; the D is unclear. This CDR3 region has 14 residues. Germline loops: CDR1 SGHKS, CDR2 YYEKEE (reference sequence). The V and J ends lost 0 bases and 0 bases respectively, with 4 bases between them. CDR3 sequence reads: CASSLADSGNTIYF. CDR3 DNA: TGTGCCAGCAGCTTGGCCGACTCTGGAAACACCATATATTTT.

The CDR3, as DNA: TGTGCCAGCAGTCGATCAATGAGCAATCAGCCCCAGCATTTT. It translates to CASSRSMSNQPQHF. The V gene is TRBV2, the J gene TRBJ1-5; D ambiguous. V was shortened by 5 bases and J by 1 base, with 9 bases between the two germline ends. CDR3 length equals 14 residues. Germline-derived CDR1 and CDR2 are SNHLY and FYNNEI.

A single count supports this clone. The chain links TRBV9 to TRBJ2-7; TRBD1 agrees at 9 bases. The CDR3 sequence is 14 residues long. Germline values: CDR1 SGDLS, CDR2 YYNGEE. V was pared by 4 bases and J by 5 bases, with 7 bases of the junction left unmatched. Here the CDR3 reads CASSRGQGSHEQYF. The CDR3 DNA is TGTGCCAGCAGCCGAGGACAGGGGAGCCACGAGCAGTACTTC.

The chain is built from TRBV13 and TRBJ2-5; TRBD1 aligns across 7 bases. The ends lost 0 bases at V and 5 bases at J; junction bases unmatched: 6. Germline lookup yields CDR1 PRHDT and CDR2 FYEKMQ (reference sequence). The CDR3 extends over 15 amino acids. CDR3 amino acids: CASSLGGGASETQYF. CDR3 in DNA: TGTGCCAGCAGCTTAGGAGGGGGCGCATCGGAGACCCAGTACTTC.

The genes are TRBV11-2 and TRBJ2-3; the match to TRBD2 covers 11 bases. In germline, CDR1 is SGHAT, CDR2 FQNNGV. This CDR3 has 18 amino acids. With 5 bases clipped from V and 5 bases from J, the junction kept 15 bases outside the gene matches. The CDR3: CASSPWTGSGRAVDTQYF. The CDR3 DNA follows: TGTGCCAGCAGCCCATGGACGGGTAGCGGGAGGGCCGTAGATACGCAGTATTTT.

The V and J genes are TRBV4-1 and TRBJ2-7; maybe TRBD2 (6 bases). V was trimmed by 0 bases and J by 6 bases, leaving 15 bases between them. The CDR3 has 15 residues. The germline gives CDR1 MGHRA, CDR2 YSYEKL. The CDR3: CASSQDGAGFGEQYF. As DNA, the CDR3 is TGCGCCAGCAGCCAAGATGGGGCGGGGTTTGGCGAGCAGTACTTC.

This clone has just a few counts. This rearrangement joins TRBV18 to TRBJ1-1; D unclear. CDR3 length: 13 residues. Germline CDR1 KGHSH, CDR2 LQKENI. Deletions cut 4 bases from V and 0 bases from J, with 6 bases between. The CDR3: CASSLNLNTEAFF. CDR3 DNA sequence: TGTGCCAGCTCACTGAACTTGAACACTGAAGCTTTCTTT.

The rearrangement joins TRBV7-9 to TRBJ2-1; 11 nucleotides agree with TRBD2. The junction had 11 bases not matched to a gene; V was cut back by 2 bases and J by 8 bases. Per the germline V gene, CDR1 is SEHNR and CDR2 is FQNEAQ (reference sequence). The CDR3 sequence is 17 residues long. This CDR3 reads CASSLNPGLAAGDEQFF. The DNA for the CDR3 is TGTGCCAGCAGCTTAAACCCGGGACTAGCGGCAGGGGATGAGCAGTTCTTC.

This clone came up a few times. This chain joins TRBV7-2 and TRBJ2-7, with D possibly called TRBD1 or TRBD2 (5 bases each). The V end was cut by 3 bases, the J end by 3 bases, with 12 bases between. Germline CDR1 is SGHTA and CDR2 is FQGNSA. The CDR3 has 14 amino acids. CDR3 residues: CASSFSTGLYEQYF. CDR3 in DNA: TGTGCCAGCAGCTTCAGTACAGGACTCTACGAGCAGTACTTC.

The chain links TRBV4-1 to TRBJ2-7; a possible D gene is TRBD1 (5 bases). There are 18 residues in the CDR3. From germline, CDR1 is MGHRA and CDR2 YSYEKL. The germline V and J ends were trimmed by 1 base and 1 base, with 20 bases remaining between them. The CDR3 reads CASSQVFSGPSFSYEQYF. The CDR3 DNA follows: TGCGCCAGCAGCCAAGTCTTCTCAGGGCCATCATTTTCCTACGAGCAGTACTTC.

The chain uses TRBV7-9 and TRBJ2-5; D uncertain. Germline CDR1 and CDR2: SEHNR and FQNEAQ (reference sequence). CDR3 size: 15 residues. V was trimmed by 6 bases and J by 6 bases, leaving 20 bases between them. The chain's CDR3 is CASRPTDPSRQTQYF. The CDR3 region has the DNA TGTGCCAGCAGGCCAACGGACCCATCCCGCCAGACCCAGTACTTC.

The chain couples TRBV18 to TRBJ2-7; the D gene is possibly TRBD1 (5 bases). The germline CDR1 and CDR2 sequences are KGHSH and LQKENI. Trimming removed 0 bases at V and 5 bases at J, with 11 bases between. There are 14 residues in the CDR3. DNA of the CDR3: TGTGCCAGCTCACCACCGGGGCCCTTCGACGAGCAGTACTTC. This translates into CASSPPGPFDEQYF.

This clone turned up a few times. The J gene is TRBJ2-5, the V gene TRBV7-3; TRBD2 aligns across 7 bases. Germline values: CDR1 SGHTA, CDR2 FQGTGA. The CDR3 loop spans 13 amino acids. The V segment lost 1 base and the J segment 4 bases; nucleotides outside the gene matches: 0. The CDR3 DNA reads TGTGCCAGCAGCTTAAGGGGGGGAGAGACCCAGTACTTC. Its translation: CASSLRGGETQYF. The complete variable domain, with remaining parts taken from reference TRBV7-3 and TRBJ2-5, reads GAGVSQTPSNKVTEKGKYVELRCDPISGHTALYWYRQSLGQGPEFLIYFQGTGAADDSGLPNDRFFAVRPEGSVSTLKIQRTERGDSAVYLCASSLRGGETQYFGPGTRLLVL.

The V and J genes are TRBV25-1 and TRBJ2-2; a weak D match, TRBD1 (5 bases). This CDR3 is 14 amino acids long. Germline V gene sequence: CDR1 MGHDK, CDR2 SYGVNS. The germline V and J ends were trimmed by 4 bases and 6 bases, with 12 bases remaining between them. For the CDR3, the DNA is TGTGCCAGCAGTGTAGACAGTTTGGCCGGGGAGCTGTTTTTT. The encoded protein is CASSVDSLAGELFF.

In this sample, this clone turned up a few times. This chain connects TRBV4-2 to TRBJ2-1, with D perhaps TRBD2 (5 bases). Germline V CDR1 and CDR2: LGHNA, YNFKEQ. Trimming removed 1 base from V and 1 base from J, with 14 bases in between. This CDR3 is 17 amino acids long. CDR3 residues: CASSQAVRAGSYNEQFF. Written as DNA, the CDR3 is TGTGCCAGCAGCCAAGCCGTTCGGGCGGGTTCCTACAATGAGCAGTTCTTC.

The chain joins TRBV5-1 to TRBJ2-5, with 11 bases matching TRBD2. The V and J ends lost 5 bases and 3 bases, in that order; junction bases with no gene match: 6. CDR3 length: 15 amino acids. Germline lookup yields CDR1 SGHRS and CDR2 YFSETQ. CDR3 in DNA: TGCGCCAGCAGGAGTAGCGGGAGGGTGGAAGAGACCCAGTACTTC. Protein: CASRSSGRVEETQYF.